This record covers a single T cell receptor (beta chain). What it binds is unknown. The data originate from a study of graft-versus-host responses after intestinal transplantation. Broader study findings: When patients had graft-donor T cell macrochimerism, their allografts held high graft-versus-host to host-versus-graft clonal ratios.

Unmatched junction bases numbered 6, after V lost 1 base and J lost 3 bases. The germline CDR1 and CDR2 sequences are SGHDN and FVKESK. This CDR3 contains 15 residues. Generated by immunoSEQ multiplex PCR, the TCRdb table keeps only in-frame clones and is missing some. The table records about 82,000 clones, roughly nine tenths of them present only once. The clonotype was recovered from a human donor who received an intestinal transplant. V is TRBV14 and J is TRBJ2-7; 7 bases align to TRBD1. Here the sequenced sample was unstimulated CD4+ T cells sorted from spleen or lymph node cells, taken before intestinal transplant. This CDR3 reads CASSQVRTGLYEQYF. CDR3 bases: TGTGCCAGCAGCCAAGTGAGGACAGGTCTCTACGAGCAGTACTTC.